One TCR beta chain is described in this entry. CDR3 length: 16 residues. The germline CDR1 and CDR2 sequences are SEHNR and FQNEAQ (reference sequence). Trimming took 5 bases from V and 2 from J, leaving 15 bases between them. This sample was included in a study of T cell changes during pregnancy in multiple sclerosis. Generated by immunoSEQ multiplex PCR, the TCRdb table keeps only in-frame clones and is missing some. The sample records approximately 32,000 clones, about 91% being singletons. The sequence came from a female donor with multiple sclerosis, enrolled in a pregnancy study. The sequenced sample was CD8+ T cells from peripheral blood mononuclear cells, obtained in the second trimester of pregnancy. The rearrangement uses TRBV7-9 and TRBJ1-4; D might be TRBD1 (5 bases). Here the CDR3 DNA reads TGTGCCAGCAGCCCTCAGGGCCCGACCACTAATGAAAAACTGTTTTTT. Translation: CASSPQGPTTNEKLFF.